The present TCR beta chain was sequenced within a study of blood T cell repertoires in COVID-19. In the study overall: The cDNA or gDNA used as material had been derived from T cells, B-cell-depleted T cells, or PBMCs.

With 4 bases clipped from V and 6 bases from J, the junction kept 8 bases outside the gene matches. CDR1 and CDR2 from the germline V gene are MRHNA and SNTAGT. The CDR3 loop spans 15 amino acids. Original analysis: Reference gene primer amplification gave estimated nucleated cell counts. The assay was immunoSEQ multiplex PCR, and TCRdb's table has in-frame clones only and misses some. The V and J calls and clone size come from that table; D and trimming were worked out from the DNA. The data show 98,000 or so clones, with 85% to 90% seen just once and roughly 5% held by the top ten. The genes are TRBV6-4 and TRBJ2-1, with 8 bases that match TRBD2. Input material: peripheral blood. The receptor was isolated from a human donor in a cohort sampled during active COVID-19. The CDR3 is CASSANGGAVNEQFF. The CDR3 DNA reads as TGTGCCAGCAGTGCGAACGGGGGGGCCGTCAATGAGCAGTTCTTC.